The TCR beta chain under discussion was sequenced for a study of blood T cell repertoires in COVID-19. The wider study: Samples taken during acute and convalescent COVID-19 were collected in the United States, Italy and Spain.

Trimming shortened V by 1 base and J by 4 bases, and 8 bases separated the two germline ends. The length of the CDR3 is 14 residues. Looked up from germline, CDR1 is MNHEY and CDR2 is SMNVEV (reference sequence). The data were produced by immunoSEQ multiplex PCR, yet TCRdb's version contains in-frame clones alone and is incomplete. The sample has about 210,000 clones; around 92% are singletons. The receptor's source is a man under 40 with acute or convalescent COVID-19. Source material: peripheral blood. The chain has TRBV27 and TRBJ1-5; possible D gene TRBD1, 5 bases. CDR3 region: CASSLYGANQPQHF. As DNA, the CDR3 is TGTGCCAGCAGTTTATATGGGGCGAATCAGCCCCAGCATTTT.